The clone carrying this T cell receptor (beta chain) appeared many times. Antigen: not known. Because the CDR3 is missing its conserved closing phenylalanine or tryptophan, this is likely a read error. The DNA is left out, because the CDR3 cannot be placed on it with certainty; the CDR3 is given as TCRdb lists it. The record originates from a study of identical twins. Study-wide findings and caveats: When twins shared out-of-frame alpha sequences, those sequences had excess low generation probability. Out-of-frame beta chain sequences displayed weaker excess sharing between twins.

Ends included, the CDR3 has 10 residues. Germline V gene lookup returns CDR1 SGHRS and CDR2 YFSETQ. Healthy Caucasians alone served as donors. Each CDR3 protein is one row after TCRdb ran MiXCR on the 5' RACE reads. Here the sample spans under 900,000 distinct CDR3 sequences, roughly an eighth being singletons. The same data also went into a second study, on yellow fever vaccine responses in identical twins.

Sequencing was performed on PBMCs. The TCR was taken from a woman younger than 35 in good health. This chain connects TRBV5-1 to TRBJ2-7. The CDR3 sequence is CASSLGRVSA.